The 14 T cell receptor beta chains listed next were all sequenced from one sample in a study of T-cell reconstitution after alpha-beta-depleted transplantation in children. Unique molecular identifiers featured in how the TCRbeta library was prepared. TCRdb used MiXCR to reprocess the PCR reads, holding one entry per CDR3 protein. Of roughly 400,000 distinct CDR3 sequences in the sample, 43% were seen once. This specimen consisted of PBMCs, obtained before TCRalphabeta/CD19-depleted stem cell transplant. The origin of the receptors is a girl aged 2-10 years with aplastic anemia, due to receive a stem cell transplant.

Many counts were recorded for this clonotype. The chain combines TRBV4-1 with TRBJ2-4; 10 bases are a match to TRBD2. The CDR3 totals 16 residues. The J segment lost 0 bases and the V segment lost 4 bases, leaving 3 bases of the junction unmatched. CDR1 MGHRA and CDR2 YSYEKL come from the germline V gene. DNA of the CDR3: TGCGCCAGCAGCCCCGGACTAGCGGTAGCCAAAAACATTCAGTACTTC. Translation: CASSPGLAVAKNIQYF.

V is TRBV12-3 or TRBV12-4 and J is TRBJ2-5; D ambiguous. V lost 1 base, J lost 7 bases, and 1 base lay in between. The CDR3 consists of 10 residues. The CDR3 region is CASSLVTQYF. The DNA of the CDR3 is TGTGCCAGCAGTTTAGTGACCCAGTACTTC.

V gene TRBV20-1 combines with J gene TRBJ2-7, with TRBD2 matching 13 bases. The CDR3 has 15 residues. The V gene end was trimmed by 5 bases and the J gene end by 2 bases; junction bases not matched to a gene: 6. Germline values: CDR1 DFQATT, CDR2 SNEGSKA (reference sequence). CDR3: CSAWPGTSGTYEQYF. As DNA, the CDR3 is TGCAGTGCTTGGCCTGGGACTAGCGGGACCTACGAGCAGTACTTC.

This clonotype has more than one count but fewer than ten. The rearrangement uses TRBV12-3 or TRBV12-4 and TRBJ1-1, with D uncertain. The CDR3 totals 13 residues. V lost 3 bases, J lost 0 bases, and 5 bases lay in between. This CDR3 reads CASSFAMNTEAFF. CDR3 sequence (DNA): TGTGCCAGCAGTTTCGCCATGAACACTGAAGCTTTCTTT.

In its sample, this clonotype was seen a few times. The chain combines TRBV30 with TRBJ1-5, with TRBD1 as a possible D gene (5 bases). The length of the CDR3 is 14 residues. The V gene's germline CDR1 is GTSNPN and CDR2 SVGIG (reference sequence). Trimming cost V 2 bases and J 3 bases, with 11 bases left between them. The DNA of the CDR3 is TGTGCCTGGAGTCCCCGGGGGGTCAATCAGCCCCAGCATTTT. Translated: CAWSPRGVNQPQHF.

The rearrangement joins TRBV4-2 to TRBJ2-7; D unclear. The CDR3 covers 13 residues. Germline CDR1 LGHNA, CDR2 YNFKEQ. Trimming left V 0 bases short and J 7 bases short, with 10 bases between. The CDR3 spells CASSQDLYSEQYF. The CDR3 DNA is TGTGCCAGCAGCCAAGACTTGTATAGTGAGCAGTACTTC.

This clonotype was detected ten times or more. CDR3 nucleotide sequence: TGCAGTGCTAGATTTCAGGGTTACGAGCAGTACTTC. As protein: CSARFQGYEQYF. This chain connects TRBV20-1 to TRBJ2-7; D may be TRBD1 (5 bases). V shed 2 bases and J shed 4 bases, with 9 bases lying between them. This CDR3 has 12 residues. CDR1 and CDR2 (germline): DFQATT, SNEGSKA (reference sequence).

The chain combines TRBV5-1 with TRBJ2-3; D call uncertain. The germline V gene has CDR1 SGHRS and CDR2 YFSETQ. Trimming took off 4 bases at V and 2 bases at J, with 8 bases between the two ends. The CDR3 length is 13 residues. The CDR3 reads CASSAFTTDTQYF. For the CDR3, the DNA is TGCGCCAGCAGCGCCTTTACCACAGATACGCAGTATTTT. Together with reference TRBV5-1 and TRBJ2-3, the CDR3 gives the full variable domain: KAGVTQTPRYLIKTRGQQVTLSCSPISGHRSVSWYQQTPGQGLQFLFEYFSETQRNKGNFPGRFSGRQFSNSRSEMNVSTLELGDSALYLCASSAFTTDTQYFGPGTRLTVL.

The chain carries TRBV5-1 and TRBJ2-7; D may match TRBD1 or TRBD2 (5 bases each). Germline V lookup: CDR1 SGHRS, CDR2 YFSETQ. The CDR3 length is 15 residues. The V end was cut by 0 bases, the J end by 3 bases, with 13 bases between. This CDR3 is CASSLGGTADYEQYF. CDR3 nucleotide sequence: TGCGCCAGCAGCTTGGGGGGGACGGCAGACTACGAGCAGTACTTC.

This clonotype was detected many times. The CDR3 sequence: CASSRQGALEGANVLTF. In DNA, the CDR3 is TGTGCCAGCAGCCGACAGGGGGCCTTGGAAGGGGCCAACGTCCTGACTTTC. This chain connects TRBV3-1 to TRBJ2-6; 10 bases agree with TRBD1. The CDR3 totals 17 residues. Per the germline V gene, CDR1 is LGHDT and CDR2 is YNNKEL (reference sequence). J was trimmed by 4 bases and V by 4 bases; bases with no gene match: 7.

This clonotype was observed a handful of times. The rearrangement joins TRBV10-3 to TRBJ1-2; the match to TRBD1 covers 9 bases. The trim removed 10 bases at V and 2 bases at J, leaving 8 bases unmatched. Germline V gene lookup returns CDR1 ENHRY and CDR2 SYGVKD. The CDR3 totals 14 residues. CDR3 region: CATTRGQGNYGYTF. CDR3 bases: TGTGCCACCACCCGGGGACAGGGAAACTATGGCTACACCTTC.

Here the CDR3 reads CASSSPGTYNEQFF. CDR3 bases: TGTGCCAGCAGCTCTCCCGGTACTTACAATGAGCAGTTCTTC. V gene TRBV4-2 combines with J gene TRBJ2-1; no clear D. Per the germline V gene, CDR1 is LGHNA and CDR2 is YNFKEQ. The CDR3 runs 14 residues. V lost 5 bases and J 4 bases, leaving 12 bases between the germline ends.

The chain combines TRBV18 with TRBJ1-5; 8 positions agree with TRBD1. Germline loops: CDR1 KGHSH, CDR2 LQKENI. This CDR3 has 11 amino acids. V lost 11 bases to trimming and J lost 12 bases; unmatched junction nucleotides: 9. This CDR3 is CAGGQGALQHF. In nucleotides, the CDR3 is TGTGCCGGGGGTCAGGGGGCGCTCCAGCATTTT.

CDR3 residues: CASSYEAGGREQYF. As DNA, the CDR3 is TGTGCCAGCAGTTACGAGGCGGGAGGGAGGGAGCAGTACTTC. The gene calls are TRBV6-5 and TRBJ2-7; TRBD2 agrees at 9 bases. The length of the CDR3 is 14 residues. CDR1 and CDR2 (germline): MNHEY, SVGAGI. With 2 bases clipped from V and 7 bases from J, the junction kept 6 bases outside the gene matches.